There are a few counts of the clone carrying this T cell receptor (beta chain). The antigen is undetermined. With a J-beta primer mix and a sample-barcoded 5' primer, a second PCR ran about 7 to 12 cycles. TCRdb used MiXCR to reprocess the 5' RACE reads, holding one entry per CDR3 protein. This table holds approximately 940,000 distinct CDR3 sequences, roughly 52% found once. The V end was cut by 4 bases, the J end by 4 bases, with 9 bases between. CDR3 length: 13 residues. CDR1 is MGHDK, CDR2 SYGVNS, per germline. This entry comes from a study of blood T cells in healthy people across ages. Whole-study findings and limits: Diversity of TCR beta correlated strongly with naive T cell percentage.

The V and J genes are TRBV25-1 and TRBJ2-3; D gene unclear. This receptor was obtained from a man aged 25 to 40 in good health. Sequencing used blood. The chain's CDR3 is CASSAADADTQYF. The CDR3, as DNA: TGTGCCAGCAGTGCAGCAGACGCAGATACGCAGTATTTT.